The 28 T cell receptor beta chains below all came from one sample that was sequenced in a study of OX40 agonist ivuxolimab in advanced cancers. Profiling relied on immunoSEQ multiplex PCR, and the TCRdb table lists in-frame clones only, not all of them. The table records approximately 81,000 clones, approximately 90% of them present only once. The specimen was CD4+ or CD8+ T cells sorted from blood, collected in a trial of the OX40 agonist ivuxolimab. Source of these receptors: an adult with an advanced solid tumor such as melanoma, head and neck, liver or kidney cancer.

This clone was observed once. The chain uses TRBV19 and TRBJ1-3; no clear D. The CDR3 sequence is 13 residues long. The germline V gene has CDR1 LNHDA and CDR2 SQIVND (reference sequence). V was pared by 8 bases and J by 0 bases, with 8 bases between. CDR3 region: CASRLSSGNTIYF. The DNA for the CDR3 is TGTGCCAGTCGTTTGAGCTCTGGAAACACCATATATTTT.

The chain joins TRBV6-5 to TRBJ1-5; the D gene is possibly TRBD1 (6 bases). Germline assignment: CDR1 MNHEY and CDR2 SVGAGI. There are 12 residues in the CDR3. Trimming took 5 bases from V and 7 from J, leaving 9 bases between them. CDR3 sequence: CASSTQGQPQHF. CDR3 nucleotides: TGTGCCAGCAGTACCCAGGGGCAGCCCCAGCATTTT.

This chain's CDR3 is CASSEFVTGVLNYGYTF. The CDR3 coding sequence is TGTGCCAGCAGTGAATTCGTAACAGGGGTTCTTAACTATGGCTACACCTTC. The chain has TRBV6-1 and TRBJ1-2, with TRBD1 identical over 7 bases. Germline-derived CDR1 and CDR2 are MNHNS and SASEGT. The CDR3 is 17 residues long. Losses at the gene ends were 2 bases for V and 1 base for J; bases not matched to a gene: 10.

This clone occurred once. The CDR3 loop reads CASSDPQRFPTNEKLFF. CDR3 bases: TGTGCCAGCAGTGACCCACAGAGATTCCCAACTAATGAAAAACTGTTTTTT. The rearrangement joins TRBV6-4 to TRBJ1-4; no clear D gene. The V end was cut by 2 bases, the J end by 0 bases, with 13 bases between. Germline CDR1 is MRHNA and CDR2 is SNTAGT. CDR3 size: 17 residues.

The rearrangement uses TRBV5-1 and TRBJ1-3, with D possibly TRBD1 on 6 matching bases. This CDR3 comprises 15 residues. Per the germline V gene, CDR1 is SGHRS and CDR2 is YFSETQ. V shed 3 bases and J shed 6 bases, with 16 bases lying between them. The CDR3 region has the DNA TGCGCCAGCAGCTGGGGGCCGGGACGGACAAACACCATATATTTT. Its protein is CASSWGPGRTNTIYF.

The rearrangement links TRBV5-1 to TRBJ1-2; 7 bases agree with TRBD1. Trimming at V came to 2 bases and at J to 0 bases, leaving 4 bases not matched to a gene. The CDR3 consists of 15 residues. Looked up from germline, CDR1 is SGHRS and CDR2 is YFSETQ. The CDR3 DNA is TGCGCCAGCAGCTTACGGGACAGTGCTAACTATGGCTACACCTTC. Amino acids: CASSLRDSANYGYTF.

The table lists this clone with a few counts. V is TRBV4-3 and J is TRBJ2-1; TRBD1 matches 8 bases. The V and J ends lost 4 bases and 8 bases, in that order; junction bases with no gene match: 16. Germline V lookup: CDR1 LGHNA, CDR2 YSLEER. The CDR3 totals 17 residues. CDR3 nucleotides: TGCGCCAGCAGCCTCGAATGGGGGCAGGGGGCGATCGATGAGCAGTTCTTC. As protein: CASSLEWGQGAIDEQFF.

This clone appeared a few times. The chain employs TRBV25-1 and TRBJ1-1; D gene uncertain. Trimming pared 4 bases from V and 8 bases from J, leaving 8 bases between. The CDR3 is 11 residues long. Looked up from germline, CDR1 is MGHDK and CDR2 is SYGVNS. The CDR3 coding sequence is TGTGCCAGCAGTGCGACCGAAGAAGCTTTCTTT. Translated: CASSATEEAFF.

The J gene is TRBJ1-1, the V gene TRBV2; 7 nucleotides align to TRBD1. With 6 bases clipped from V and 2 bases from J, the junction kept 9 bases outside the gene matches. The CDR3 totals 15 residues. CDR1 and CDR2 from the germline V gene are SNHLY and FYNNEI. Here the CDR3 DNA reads TGTGCCAGCAGACAAGAGACAGGGAGCAACACTGAAGCTTTCTTT. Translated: CASRQETGSNTEAFF.

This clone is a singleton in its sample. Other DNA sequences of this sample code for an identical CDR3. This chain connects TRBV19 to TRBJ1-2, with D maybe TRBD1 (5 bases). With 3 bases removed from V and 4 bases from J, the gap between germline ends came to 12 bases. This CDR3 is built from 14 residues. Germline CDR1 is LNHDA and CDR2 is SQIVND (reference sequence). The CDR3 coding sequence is TGTGCCAGTAGTATTGGGACGGCTACCTATGGCTACACCTTC. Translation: CASSIGTATYGYTF.

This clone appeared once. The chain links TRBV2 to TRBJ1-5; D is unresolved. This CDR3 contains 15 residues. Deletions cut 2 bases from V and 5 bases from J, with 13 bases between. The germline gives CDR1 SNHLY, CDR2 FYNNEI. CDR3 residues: CASSETWLAHQPQHF. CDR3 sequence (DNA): TGTGCCAGCAGTGAAACGTGGTTGGCCCATCAGCCCCAGCATTTT.

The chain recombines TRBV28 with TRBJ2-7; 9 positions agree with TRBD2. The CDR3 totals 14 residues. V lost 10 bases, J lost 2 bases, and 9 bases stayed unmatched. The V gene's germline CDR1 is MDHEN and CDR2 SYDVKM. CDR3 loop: CAIMSGGTAYEQYF. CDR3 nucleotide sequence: TGTGCCATTATGAGCGGGGGGACCGCCTACGAGCAGTACTTC.

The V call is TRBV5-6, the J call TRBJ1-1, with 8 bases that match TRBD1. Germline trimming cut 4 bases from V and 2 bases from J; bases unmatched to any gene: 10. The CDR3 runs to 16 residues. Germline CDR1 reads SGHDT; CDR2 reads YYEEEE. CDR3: CASSGWTGPINTEAFF. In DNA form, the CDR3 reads TGTGCCAGCAGCGGATGGACAGGGCCCATCAACACTGAAGCTTTCTTT.

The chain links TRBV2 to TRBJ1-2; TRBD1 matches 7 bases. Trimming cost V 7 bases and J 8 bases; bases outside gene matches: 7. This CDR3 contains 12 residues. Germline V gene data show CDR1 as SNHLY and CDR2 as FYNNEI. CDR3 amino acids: CASTRQGGGYTF. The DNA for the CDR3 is TGTGCCAGCACCCGACAGGGAGGCGGCTACACCTTC. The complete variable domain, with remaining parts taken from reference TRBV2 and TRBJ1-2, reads EPEVTQTPSHQVTQMGQEVILRCVPISNHLYFYWYRQILGQKVEFLVSFYNNEISEKSEIFDDQFSVERPDGSNFTLKIRSTKLEDSAMYFCASTRQGGGYTFGSGTRLTVV.

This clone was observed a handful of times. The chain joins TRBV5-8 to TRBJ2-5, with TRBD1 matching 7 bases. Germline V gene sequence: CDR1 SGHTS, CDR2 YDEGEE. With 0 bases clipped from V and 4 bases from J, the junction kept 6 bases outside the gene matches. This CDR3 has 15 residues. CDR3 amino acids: CASSLGDSSGETQYF. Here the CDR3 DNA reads TGTGCCAGCAGCTTGGGGGACAGTTCTGGAGAGACCCAGTACTTC.

As DNA, the CDR3 is TGTGCCAGCAGTGTTGATGGAAACACTGAAGCTTTCTTT. It translates to CASSVDGNTEAFF. V and J are TRBV9 and TRBJ1-1; no clear D gene. The CDR3 length is 13 residues. The V gene's germline CDR1 is SGDLS and CDR2 YYNGEE. Trimming removed 5 bases from V and 2 bases from J, with 10 bases in between.

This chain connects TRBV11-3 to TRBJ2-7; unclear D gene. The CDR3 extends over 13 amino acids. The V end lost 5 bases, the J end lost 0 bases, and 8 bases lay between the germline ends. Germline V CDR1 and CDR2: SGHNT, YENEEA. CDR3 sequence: CASSPKDSYEQYF. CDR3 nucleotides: TGTGCCAGCAGCCCGAAAGACTCCTACGAGCAGTACTTC.

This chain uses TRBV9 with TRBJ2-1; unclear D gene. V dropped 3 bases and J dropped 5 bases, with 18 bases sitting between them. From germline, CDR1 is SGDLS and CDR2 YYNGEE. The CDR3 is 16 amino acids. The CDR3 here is CASSASAPQPHNEQFF. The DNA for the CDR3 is TGTGCCAGCAGCGCGTCAGCTCCCCAACCACACAATGAGCAGTTCTTC.

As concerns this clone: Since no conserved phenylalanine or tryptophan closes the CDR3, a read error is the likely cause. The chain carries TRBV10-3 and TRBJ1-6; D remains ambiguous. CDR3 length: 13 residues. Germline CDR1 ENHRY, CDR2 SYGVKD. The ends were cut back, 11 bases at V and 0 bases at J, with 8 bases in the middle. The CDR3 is CAPRDSYNSPLHL. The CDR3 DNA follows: TGTGCCCCCCGGGACTCCTATAATTCACCCCTCCACCTT.

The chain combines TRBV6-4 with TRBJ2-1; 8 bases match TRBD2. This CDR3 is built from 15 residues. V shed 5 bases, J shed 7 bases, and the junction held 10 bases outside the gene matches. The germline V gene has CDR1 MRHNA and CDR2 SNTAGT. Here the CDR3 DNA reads TGTGCCAGCAGTAGAACGGGGGGGGGATGGAATGAGCAGTTCTTC. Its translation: CASSRTGGGWNEQFF.

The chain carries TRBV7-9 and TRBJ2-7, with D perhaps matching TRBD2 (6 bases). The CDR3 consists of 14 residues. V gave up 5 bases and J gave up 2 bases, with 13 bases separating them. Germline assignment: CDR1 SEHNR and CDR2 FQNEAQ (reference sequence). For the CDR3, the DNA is TGTGCCAGCAGCCCCTCGGGGGACGCCTACGAGCAGTACTTC. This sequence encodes CASSPSGDAYEQYF.

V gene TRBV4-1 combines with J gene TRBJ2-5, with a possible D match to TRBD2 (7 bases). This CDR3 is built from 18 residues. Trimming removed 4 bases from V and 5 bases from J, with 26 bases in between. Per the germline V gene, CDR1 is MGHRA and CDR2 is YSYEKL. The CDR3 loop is CASSPNGGPPRGWETQYF. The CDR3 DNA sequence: TGCGCCAGCAGCCCAAACGGGGGGCCCCCCCGGGGGTGGGAGACCCAGTACTTC.

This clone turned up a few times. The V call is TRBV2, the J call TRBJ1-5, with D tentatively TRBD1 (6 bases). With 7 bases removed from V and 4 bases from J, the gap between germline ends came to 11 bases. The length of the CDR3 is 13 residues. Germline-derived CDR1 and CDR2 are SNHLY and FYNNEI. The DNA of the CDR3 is TGTGCCAGCATGGGGACACAGAATCAGCCCCAGCATTTT. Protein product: CASMGTQNQPQHF.

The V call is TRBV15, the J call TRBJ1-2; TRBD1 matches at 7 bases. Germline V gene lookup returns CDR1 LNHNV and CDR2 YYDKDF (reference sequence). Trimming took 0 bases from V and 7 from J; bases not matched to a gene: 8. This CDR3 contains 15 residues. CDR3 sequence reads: CATSRDVRQGSGYTF. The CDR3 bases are TGTGCCACCAGCAGAGATGTGAGACAGGGAAGTGGCTACACCTTC.

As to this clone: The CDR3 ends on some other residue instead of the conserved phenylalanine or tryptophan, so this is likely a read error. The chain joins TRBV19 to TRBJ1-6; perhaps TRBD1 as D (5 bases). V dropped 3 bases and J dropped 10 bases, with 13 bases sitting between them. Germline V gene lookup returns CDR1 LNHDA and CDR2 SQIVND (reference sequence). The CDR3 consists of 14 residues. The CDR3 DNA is TGTGCCAGTAGTATGGGGGGAGTCGAGTCACCCCTCCACCTT. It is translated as CASSMGGVESPLHL.

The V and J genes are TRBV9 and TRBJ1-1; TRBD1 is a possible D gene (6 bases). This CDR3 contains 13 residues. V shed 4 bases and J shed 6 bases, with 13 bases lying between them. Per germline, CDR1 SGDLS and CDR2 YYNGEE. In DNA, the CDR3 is TGTGCCAGCAGCCTCGCGACAGGCCCTGAAGCTTTCTTT. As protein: CASSLATGPEAFF. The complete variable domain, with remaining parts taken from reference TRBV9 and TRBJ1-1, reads DSGVTQTPKHLITATGQRVTLRCSPRSGDLSVYWYQQSLDQGLQFLIQYYNGEERAKGNILERFSAQQFPDLHSELNLSSLELGDSALYFCASSLATGPEAFFGQGTRLTVV.

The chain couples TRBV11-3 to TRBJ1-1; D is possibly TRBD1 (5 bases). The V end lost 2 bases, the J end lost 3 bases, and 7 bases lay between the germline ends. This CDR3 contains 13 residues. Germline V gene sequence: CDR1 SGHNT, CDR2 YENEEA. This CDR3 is CASSLQGDTEAFF. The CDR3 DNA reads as TGTGCCAGCAGCTTACAAGGGGACACTGAAGCTTTCTTT.

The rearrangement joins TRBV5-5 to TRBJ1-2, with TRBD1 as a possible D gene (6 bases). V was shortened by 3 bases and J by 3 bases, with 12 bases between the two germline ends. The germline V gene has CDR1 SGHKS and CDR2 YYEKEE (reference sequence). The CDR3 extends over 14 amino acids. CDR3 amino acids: CASSYSGEDYGYTF. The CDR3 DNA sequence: TGTGCCAGCAGCTATTCAGGGGAGGACTATGGCTACACCTTC.